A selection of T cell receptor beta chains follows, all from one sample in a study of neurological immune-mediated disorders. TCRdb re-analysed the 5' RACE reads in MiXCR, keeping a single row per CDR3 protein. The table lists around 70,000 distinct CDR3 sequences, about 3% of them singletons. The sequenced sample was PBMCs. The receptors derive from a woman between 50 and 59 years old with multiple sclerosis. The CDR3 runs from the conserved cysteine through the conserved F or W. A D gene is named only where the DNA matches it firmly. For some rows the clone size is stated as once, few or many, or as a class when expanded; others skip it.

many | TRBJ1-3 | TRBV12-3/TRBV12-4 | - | TGTGCCAGCACTACCTCAGCCCGAGCGAGAAACACCATATATTTT | CASTTSARARNTIYF
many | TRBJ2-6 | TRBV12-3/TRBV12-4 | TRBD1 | TGTGCCAGCAGCCCCAGACAGGGCTACTCTGGGGCCAACGTCCTGACTTTC | CASSPRQGYSGANVLTF
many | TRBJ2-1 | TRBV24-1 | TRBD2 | TGTGCCACCAGTGATTTAGCGGGAGGGAGGAATGAGCAGTTCTTC | CATSDLAGGRNEQFF
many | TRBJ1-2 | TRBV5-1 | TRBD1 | TGCGCCAGCAGCCCCACCGGGACAGGGGTGGACAACTATGGCTACACCTTC | CASSPTGTGVDNYGYTF
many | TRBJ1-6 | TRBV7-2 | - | TGTGCCAGCAGCCCATTGCCGGGCCGTTATTCACCCCTCCACTTT | CASSPLPGRYSPLHF
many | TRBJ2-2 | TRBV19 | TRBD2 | TGTGCCAGCAAAACCGGGACTAGCGGCACCGGGGAGCTGTTTTTT | CASKTGTSGTGELFF
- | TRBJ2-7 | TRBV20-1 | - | TGCAGTGCTAGGGAATGGGTGGGCGAGCAGTACTTC | CSAREWVGEQYF
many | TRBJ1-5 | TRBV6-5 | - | TGTGCCAGCAGTTACTCCCGGGTAGGCCAGCCCCAGCATTTT | CASSYSRVGQPQHF
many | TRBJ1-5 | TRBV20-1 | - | TGCAGTGCCAACAGGGCTCCGGATCAGCCCCAGCATTTT | CSANRAPDQPQHF
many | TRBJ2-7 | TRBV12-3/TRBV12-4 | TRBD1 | TGTGCCAGCAGTCTCCGGGACAGGGCCTACGAGCAGTACTTC | CASSLRDRAYEQYF
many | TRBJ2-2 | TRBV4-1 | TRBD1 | TGCGCCAGCAGCCGTTCCGGGACAGGGGTCGGCGGGGAGCTGTTTTTT | CASSRSGTGVGGELFF
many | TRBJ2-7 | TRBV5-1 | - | TGCGCCAGCAGCTTGGGGGCAGCGAGGGTCTACGAGCAGTACTTC | CASSLGAARVYEQYF
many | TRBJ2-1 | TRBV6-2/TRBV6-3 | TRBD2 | TGTGCCAGCAGTTTGCGGGGGACGGCCTACAATGAGCAGTTCTTC | CASSLRGTAYNEQFF
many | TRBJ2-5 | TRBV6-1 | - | TGTGCCAGCAGTTGGGGGGGACAACACCAAGAGACCCAGTACTTC | CASSWGGQHQETQYF
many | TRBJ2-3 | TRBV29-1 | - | TGCAGCGTTGTTACAGGGTACACAGATACGCAGTATTTT | CSVVTGYTDTQYF
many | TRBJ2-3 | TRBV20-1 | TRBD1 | TGCAGTGCTACCCGACAGGGGCTAGATACGCAGTATTTT | CSATRQGLDTQYF
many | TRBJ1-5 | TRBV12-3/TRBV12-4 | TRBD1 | TGTGCCAGCAGTCCTAGCTCCCGGGACAGGGGGCACCAGCCCCAGCATTTT | CASSPSSRDRGHQPQHF
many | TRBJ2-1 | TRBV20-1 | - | TGCAGTGCCGAAGATGGTGGTGACCCAGACAATGAGCAGTTCTTC | CSAEDGGDPDNEQFF
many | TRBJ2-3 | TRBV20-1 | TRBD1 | TGCAGTGCTAGAACGGACAGGGGGAGCACAGATACGCAGTATTTT | CSARTDRGSTDTQYF
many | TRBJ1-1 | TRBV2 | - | TGTGCCAGCAGGCCTAGGACCAGTTTAGGTGAAGCTTTCTTT | CASRPRTSLGEAFF
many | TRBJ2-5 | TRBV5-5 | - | TGTGCCAGCAGCTCTCTAGGCGAGCCCACCCAGTACTTC | CASSSLGEPTQYF
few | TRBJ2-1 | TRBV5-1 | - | TGCGCCAGCAGCCACCTCGGAAAGGGATACAATGAGCAGTTCTTC | CASSHLGKGYNEQFF
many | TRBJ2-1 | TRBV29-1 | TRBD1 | TGCAGCGTCGTACCTGGGCAGGGGGCGCAGACGAATGAGCAGTTCTTC | CSVVPGQGAQTNEQFF
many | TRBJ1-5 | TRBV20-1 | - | TGCAGTGCTAGAGATACCGGGGGCCCCATGGGAAGCAATCAGCCCCAGCATTTT | CSARDTGGPMGSNQPQHF
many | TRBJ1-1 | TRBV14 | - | TGTGCCAGCAGTTTACAGGCGAACACTGAAGCTTTCTTT | CASSLQANTEAFF
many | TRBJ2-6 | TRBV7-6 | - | TGTGCCAGCGGTAAATCCTCTGGGGCCAACGTCCTGACTTTC | CASGKSSGANVLTF
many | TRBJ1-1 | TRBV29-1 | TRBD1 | TGCAGCGTGGGACAGCAACTAGGGGATGCTTTCTTT | CSVGQQLGDAFF
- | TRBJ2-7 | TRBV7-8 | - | TGTGCCAGCAGCCCCGTTGGCACGCCGTCCTACGAGCAGTACTTC | CASSPVGTPSYEQYF
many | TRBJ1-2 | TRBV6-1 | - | TGTGCCAGCAGTGAAGCGGAAATGGACGGCTACACCTTC | CASSEAEMDGYTF
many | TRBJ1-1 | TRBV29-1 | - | TGCAGCGCCGTGGTACAGATGAACACTGAAGCTTTCTTT | CSAVVQMNTEAFF
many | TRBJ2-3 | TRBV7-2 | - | TGTGCCAGCAGCCCTCCTCTCCAAAATACGCAGTATTTT | CASSPPLQNTQYF
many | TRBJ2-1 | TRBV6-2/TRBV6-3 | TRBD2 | TGTGCCAGCAGTACCGGGACTAGCGTACACAATGAGCAGTTCTTC | CASSTGTSVHNEQFF
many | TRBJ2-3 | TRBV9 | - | TGTGCCAGCAGCCCTGGGGATGGGGCCGTGCTAGGTACGCAGTATTTT | CASSPGDGAVLGTQYF
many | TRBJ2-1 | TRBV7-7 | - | TGTGCCAGCAGCCGTGACAGGTTCAATGAGCAGTTCTTC | CASSRDRFNEQFF
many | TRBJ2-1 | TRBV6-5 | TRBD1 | TGTGCCAGCAGCCCAACCACGGGACAGGGGATTTATGAGCAGTTCTTC | CASSPTTGQGIYEQFF
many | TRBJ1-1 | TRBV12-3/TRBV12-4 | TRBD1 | TGTGCCAGCAGGAGGGGGCTAGACACTGAAGCTTTCTTT | CASRRGLDTEAFF
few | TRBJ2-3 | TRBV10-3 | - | TGTGCCATCATCGAGGACAACACAGATACGCAGTATTTT | CAIIEDNTDTQYF
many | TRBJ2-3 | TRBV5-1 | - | TGCGCCAGCAGCATTCTAGGAGGACATGGGACAGATACGCAGTATTTT | CASSILGGHGTDTQYF
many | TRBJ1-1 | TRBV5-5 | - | TGTGCCAGCAGCTTGGGGGGGGCATACGGCACTGAAGCTTTCTTT | CASSLGGAYGTEAFF
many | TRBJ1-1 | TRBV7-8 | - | TGTGCCAGCAGCTTATATAGGTCGGATGAAGCTTTCTTT | CASSLYRSDEAFF
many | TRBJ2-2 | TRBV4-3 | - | TGCGCCAGCAGCCAAGATATTAACACGAACACCGGGGAGCTGTTTTTT | CASSQDINTNTGELFF
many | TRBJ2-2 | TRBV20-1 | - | TGCAGTGCTAGACGGGCAGGGCTTTGGACCGGGGAGCTGTTTTTT | CSARRAGLWTGELFF
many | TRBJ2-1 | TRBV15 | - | TGTGCCACTCTTGATAGCTCCTACAATGAGCAGTTCTTC | CATLDSSYNEQFF
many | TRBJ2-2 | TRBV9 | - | TGTGCCAGCAGCTACCGACAGGTGAACACCGGGGAGCTGTTTTTT | CASSYRQVNTGELFF
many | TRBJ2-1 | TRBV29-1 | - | TGCAGCGTTTCCGCCACCCCTGGGGGCAGACGCAATGAGCAGTTCTTC | CSVSATPGGRRNEQFF
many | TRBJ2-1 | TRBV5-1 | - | TGCGCCAGCAGCTTGGATGGACGGGGGAGGCAGTTCTTC | CASSLDGRGRQFF
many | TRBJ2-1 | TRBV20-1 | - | TGCAGTGCTGCGAAGGGGATATTGGGGTTGAATGAGCAGTTCTTC | CSAAKGILGLNEQFF
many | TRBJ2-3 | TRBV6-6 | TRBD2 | TGTGCCAGCAGCCATCGACTAGCGGGGGGCCCAGGGGATACGCAGTATTTT | CASSHRLAGGPGDTQYF
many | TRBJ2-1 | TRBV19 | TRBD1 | TGTGCCAGTAGTAGCAGGGGGCGGGAAGATGAGCAGTTCTTC | CASSSRGREDEQFF
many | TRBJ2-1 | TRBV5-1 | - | TGCGCCAGCAGCTCACCGGGACGGCCGAATGAGCAGTTCTTC | CASSSPGRPNEQFF